This T cell receptor (beta chain) stems from a study of blood T cell repertoires in COVID-19. Profiled with immunoSEQ multiplex PCR; TCRdb holds only in-frame clones, not every one. The repertoire consists of 55,000 to 75,000 clones, with around 84% occurring once and the leading ten covering 4.1%. The CDR3 totals 17 residues. The V gene lost 5 bases and the J gene lost 5 bases, with 23 bases spanning the gap. Germline CDR1 reads MNHEY; CDR2 reads SMNVEV (reference sequence). The clonotype was recovered from a man in his fifties with acute or convalescent COVID-19. The specimen sequenced was peripheral blood. The chain is built from TRBV27 and TRBJ2-3; weak D call: TRBD2 (6 bases). The CDR3 sequence: CASSLTAWGVGVDTQYF. CDR3 coding DNA: TGTGCCAGCAGTCTGACGGCGTGGGGGGTGGGAGTAGATACGCAGTATTTT.